This T cell receptor (beta chain) was identified during a study of T cells of healthy individuals. Notes on this clonotype: A much bigger clone sits one base away, suggesting this may be a read error.

Using its own MiXCR run on the 5' RACE reads, TCRdb lists one record per CDR3 protein. The sample has 60,000 to 75,000 distinct CDR3 sequences; about a sixth are singletons. Germline V lookup: CDR1 MNHNY, CDR2 SVGAGI (reference sequence). The CDR3 length is 13 residues. The rearrangement joins TRBV6-6 to TRBJ1-2; D remains unclear. The sequence was obtained from a human donor in good health. CDR3: CASSYSNNYGYNF. In DNA form, the CDR3 reads TGTGCCAGCAGTTACTCGAATAACTATGGCTACAACTTC.